This TCR beta chain was retrieved from a study of a mutant IDH1 vaccine in newly diagnosed glioma. The ends were cut back, 6 bases at V and 2 bases at J, with 6 bases in the middle. CDR1 and CDR2 (germline): MNHEY, SVGAGI. The CDR3 consists of 12 residues. Sequencing was performed with immunoSEQ multiplex PCR; in TCRdb, only in-frame clones are kept and a portion is missing. The table includes tens of thousands of clones, about nine tenths detected once. The time point is: week 23, last vaccination. The study gave 300 ug of mutant IDH1 20-mer peptide per vaccine dose, with topical imiquimod. Every donor had a new WHO grade 3 or 4 astrocytoma that was IDH1-mutant, with loss of nuclear ATRX. As for this clone: The antigen is undetermined.

This receptor was identified in a man aged 35-49 years with glioma. The V gene is TRBV6-5, the J gene TRBJ2-3; D gene ambiguous. Sequencing was performed on PBMCs, taken from a glioma patient whose treatment included an IDH1 peptide vaccine. The CDR3 reads CASRKTTDTQYF. The CDR3 DNA is TGTGCCAGCAGAAAAACCACAGATACGCAGTATTTT.